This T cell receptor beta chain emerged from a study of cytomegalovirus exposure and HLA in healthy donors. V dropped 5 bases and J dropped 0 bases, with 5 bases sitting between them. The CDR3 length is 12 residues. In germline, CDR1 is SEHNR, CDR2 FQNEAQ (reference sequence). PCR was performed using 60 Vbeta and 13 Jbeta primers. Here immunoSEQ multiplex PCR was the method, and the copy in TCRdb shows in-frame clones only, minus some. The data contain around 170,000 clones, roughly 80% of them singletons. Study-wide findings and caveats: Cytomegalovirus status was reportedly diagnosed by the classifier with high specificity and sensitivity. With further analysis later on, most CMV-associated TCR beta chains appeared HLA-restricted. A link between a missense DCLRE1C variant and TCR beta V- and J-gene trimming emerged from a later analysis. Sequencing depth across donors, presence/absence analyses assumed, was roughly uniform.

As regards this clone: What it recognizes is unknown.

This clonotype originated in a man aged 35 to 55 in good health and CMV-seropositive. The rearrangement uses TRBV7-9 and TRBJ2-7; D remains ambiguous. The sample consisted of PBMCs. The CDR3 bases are TGTGCCAGCAGCCCAGGCTCCTACGAGCAGTACTTC. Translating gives CASSPGSYEQYF.